Listed here is a single T cell receptor (beta chain). One base away lies a much larger clone, so this may be a sequencing read error. The data were obtained in a study of glioma-infiltrating T cells. With 8 bases removed from V and 1 base from J, the gap between germline ends came to 14 bases. Per the germline V gene, CDR1 is MNHEY and CDR2 is SVGAGI. The length of the CDR3 is 14 residues. TCR alpha and beta CDR3 regions were amplified from RNA using iRepertoire nested multiplex PCR. TCRdb re-called the multiplex PCR reads through MiXCR, storing one row per CDR3 protein. The sample lists 100,000 to 150,000 distinct CDR3 sequences, more than 20% occurring once.

The chain couples TRBV6-5 to TRBJ1-1, with a weak D call TRBD1 (5 bases). Sample: glioma tissue, nonneoplastic brain tissue, or PBMCs (not recorded which). The receptor was isolated from a human donor with low-grade glioma or glioblastoma, undergoing nonglioma brain surgery, or in good health (not recorded which). CDR3 DNA: TGTGCCAGCGGCCGGGGGGAACGGAACACTGAAGCTTTCTTT. Protein sequence: CASGRGERNTEAFF.